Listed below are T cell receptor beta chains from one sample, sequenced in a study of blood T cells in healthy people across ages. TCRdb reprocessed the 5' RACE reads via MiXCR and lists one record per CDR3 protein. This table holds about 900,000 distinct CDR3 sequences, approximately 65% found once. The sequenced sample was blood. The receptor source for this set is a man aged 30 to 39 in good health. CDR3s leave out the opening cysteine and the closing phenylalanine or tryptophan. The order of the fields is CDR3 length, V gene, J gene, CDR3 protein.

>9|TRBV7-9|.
ASSQNHEQY
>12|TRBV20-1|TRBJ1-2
SARDGGDTYGYT
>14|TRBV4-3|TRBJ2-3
ASSQEWDSSTDTQY
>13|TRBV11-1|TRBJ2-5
ASSLDPTVQGTQY
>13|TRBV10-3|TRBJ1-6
AIGESGTNNSPLH
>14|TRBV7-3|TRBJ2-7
ASSLTAAGSFYEQY
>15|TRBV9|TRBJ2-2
ASSARSGGARIGELF
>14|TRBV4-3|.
ASSQPNPAGMNIQY
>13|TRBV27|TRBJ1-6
ASSLRGVWGSPLH
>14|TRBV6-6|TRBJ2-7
ASSYSGRGPSYEQY
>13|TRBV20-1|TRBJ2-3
SARTYRGRRDTQY
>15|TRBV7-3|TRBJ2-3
ASSFAVGAGSTDTQY
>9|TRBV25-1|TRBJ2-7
ASRAWAEQY
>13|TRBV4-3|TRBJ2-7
ASSRTGTSLNEQY
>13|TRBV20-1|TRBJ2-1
SAPRRGRAYNEQF
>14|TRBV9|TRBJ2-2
ASSVGGGGNTGELF
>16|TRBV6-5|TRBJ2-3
ASSYSILRGLRSDTQY
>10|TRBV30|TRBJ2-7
AWRTATYEQY
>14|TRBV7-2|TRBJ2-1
ASSLDGTGGLNEQF
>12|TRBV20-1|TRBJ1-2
SAPDGEVNYGYT
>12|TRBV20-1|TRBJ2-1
SAFERGSYNEQF
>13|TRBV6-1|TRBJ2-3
ASSEATGSPDTQY
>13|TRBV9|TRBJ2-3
ASSGAQGVIDTQY
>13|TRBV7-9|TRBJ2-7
ASIPGQGISYEQY
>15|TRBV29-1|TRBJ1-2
SVVDGSSLSGGWGYT
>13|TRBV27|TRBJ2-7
ASSTRTGGAYEQY
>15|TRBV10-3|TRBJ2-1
AISDGSGGGSYNEQF
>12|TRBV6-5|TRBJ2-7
ASSSIRELDEQY
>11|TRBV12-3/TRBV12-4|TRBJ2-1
ASSWGPSGEQF
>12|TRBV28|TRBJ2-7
ASRVIVGTYEQY
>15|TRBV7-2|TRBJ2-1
ASSPNYQGATYNEQF
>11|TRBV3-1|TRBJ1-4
ASGGQVAGGLF
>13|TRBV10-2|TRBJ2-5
ASSVLAREGETQY
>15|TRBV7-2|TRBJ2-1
ASSLGTNTYSYNEQF
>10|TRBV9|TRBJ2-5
ASSAVDRAQY
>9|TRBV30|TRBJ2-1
AWSPRNEQF
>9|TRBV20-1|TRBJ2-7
SQDGTYEQY
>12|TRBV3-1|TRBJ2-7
ASSQDLVQYEQY
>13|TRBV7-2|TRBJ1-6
ASSSGQVLNSPLH
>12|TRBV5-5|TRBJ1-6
ASSQHTNNSPLH
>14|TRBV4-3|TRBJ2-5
ASSQDQRTGLETQY
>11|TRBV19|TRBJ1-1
ASSQDRVTEAF
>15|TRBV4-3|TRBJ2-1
ASSLWERGLGNNEQF
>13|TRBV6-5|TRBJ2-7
ASSEWTGGSYEQY
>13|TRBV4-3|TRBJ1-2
ASSPGTGGVVGYT
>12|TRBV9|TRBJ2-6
ASSTSTGANVLT
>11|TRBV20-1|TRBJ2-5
SARGGIQETQY
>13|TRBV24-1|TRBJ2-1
ATSPSGGLWSEQF
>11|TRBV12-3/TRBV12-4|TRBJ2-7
ASTAGALVEQY
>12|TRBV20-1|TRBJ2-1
SASSWVAGDEQF
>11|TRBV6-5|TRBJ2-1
ASTSPGGNEQF
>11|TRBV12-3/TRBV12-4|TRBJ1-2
ASSFGVGYGYT
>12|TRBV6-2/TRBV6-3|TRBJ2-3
ASEGGLHTDTQY
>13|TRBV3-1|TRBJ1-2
ASSQDGGFSYGYT
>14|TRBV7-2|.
ASSFGLPLASYEQY
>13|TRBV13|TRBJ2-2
ASSTGQPLTGELF
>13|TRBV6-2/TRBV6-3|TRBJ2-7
ASSTRRGVSYEQY